These 18 T cell receptor beta chains share one sample of origin, sequenced in a study of T cells after yellow fever vaccination (dated by TCRdb to about 2019). The treatment or condition label here, explained by the study, means: live attenuated yellow fever vaccine strain. The library was prepared using 5' RACE. The sample was run on an Illumina HiSeq 2500. TCRdb reprocessing: public reads trimmed at Q25 with fastp, clones called with MiXCR, in-frame beta chains kept. Rows merge per CDR3 protein into single entries with the most common DNA and genes. In this sample the table shows fewer than 400,000 distinct CDR3 sequences, about 6% of which occur a single time. The ten top clones hold approximately 16% of the sample. Sequences were derived from PBMCs, sampled 5 days after the yellow fever booster vaccination. The receptors come from a man younger than 45 who received the YFV17D yellow fever vaccine.

This clonotype was seen only a few times. The chain has TRBV30 and TRBJ2-1; 13 bases are shared with TRBD2. The trim removed 3 bases at V and 7 bases at J, leaving 18 bases unmatched. This CDR3 spans 19 amino acids. CDR1 is GTSNPN, CDR2 SVGIG, per germline (reference sequence). The CDR3 sequence is CAWRPPPGLAGVLVNEQFF. The DNA for the CDR3 is TGTGCCTGGAGGCCCCCTCCTGGACTAGCGGGAGTTCTGGTGAATGAGCAGTTCTTC.

As regards this clonotype: An end of the junction does not agree with germline; a read error may underlie this. The gene calls are TRBV7-2 and TRBJ2-7, with TRBD2 matching 7 bases. This CDR3 is 14 amino acids long. The germline V gene has CDR1 SGHTA and CDR2 FQGNSA. The CDR3 nucleotides are TGTGCCAGCAGCTTAGAAGGCCCGAGCGGGATCGGGCACTTT. Protein sequence: CASSLEGPSGIGHF.

The chain couples TRBV15 to TRBJ2-5, with 8 bases that match TRBD1. The trim removed 1 base at V and 4 bases at J, leaving 2 bases unmatched. CDR3 size: 14 residues. Germline CDR1 and CDR2: LNHNV and YYDKDF (reference sequence). The CDR3 nucleotides read TGTGCCACCAGCAGAGGTACAGGGGGAGAGACCCAGTACTTC. It specifies CATSRGTGGETQYF. The entire variable domain, with the rest obtained from reference TRBV15 and TRBJ2-5, is as follows: DAMVIQNPRYQVTQFGKPVTLSCSQTLNHNVMYWYQQKSSQAPKLLFHYYDKDFNNEADTPDNFQSRRPNTSFCFLDIRSPGLGDTAMYLCATSRGTGGETQYFGPGTRLLVL.

The chain employs TRBV29-1 and TRBJ2-1; no firm D call. The germline V and J ends were trimmed by 4 bases and 7 bases, with 14 bases remaining between them. This CDR3 region has 13 residues. CDR1 is SQVTM and CDR2 is ANQGSEA in the germline V gene. CDR3 sequence: CSVVSAVLNEQFF. The CDR3 DNA reads TGCAGCGTTGTTTCGGCCGTCTTGAATGAGCAGTTCTTC.

This chain joins TRBV5-6 and TRBJ2-5; D is undetermined. Germline V gene sequence: CDR1 SGHDT, CDR2 YYEEEE. The CDR3 consists of 15 residues. The V and J ends lost 1 base and 5 bases respectively, with 15 bases between them. The CDR3 DNA reads TGTGCCAGCAGCTTGTTGTCTGCCCCAGCGGAGACCCAGTACTTC. Protein product: CASSLLSAPAETQYF.

In this sample, this clonotype turned up many times. The chain employs TRBV18 and TRBJ2-1; 8 nucleotides line up with TRBD1. CDR1 is KGHSH and CDR2 is LQKENI in the germline V gene. This CDR3 has 14 residues. The junction had 1 base not matched to a gene; V was cut back by 3 bases and J by 3 bases. CDR3 loop: CASSPGQVYNEQFF. The CDR3 region has the DNA TGTGCCAGCTCACCGGGACAGGTCTACAATGAGCAGTTCTTC.

This clonotype was seen repeatedly, ten times or more. The V and J genes are TRBV29-1 and TRBJ2-7; 10 nucleotides line up with TRBD2. Per the germline V gene, CDR1 is SQVTM and CDR2 is ANQGSEA. The ends lost 7 bases at V and 1 base at J; junction bases unmatched: 4. This CDR3 is 13 amino acids long. The CDR3 sequence: CSATSGTSYEQYF. The CDR3 DNA reads as TGCAGCGCCACTAGCGGGACATCCTACGAGCAGTACTTC.

This clonotype was detected only a few times. The DNA of the CDR3 is TGTGCCAGCAGCCCACCGACAGGACGTTGGAACGAGCAGTACTTC. Residues: CASSPPTGRWNEQYF. The chain employs TRBV7-9 and TRBJ2-7, with D possibly TRBD1 on 6 matching bases. The CDR3 consists of 15 residues. V lost 5 bases, J lost 5 bases, and 19 bases lay in between. Germline V gives CDR1 SEHNR, CDR2 FQNEAQ (reference sequence).

This chain links TRBV6-5 with TRBJ1-5, with no clear D. Germline V gene lookup returns CDR1 MNHEY and CDR2 SVGAGI. V shed 8 bases and J shed 6 bases, with 14 bases lying between them. The CDR3 runs 13 residues. The CDR3 DNA reads TGTGCCAGCGGAGTTAATCGGTTTCAGCCCCAGCATTTT. It is translated as CASGVNRFQPQHF.

The chain has TRBV7-2 and TRBJ2-2; 7 bases line up with TRBD2. V lost 6 bases, J lost 1 base, and 5 bases stayed unmatched. The V gene's germline CDR1 is SGHTA and CDR2 FQGNSA. The CDR3 runs 15 residues. CDR3 coding DNA: TGTGCCAGCAGACCGGTAGCGGGGAACACCGGGGAGCTGTTTTTT. Translation gives CASRPVAGNTGELFF.

The chain links TRBV6-5 to TRBJ2-4; D remains ambiguous. Germline V gene sequence: CDR1 MNHEY, CDR2 SVGAGI. The CDR3 extends over 16 amino acids. Trimming took off 2 bases at V and 2 bases at J, with 13 bases between the two ends. The CDR3 sequence: CASSYRQGFTKNIQYF. The CDR3 coding sequence is TGTGCCAGCAGTTACCGGCAAGGGTTTACCAAAAACATTCAGTACTTC.

This clonotype was detected many times. This chain uses TRBV6-5 with TRBJ1-3; 8 bases match TRBD1. Trimming removed 6 bases from V and 4 bases from J; junction bases left unmatched: 11. CDR3 length: 16 residues. Germline CDR1 reads MNHEY; CDR2 reads SVGAGI. CDR3 protein: CASSLFQGARGNTIYF. DNA of the CDR3: TGTGCCAGCAGCTTATTTCAGGGGGCGCGCGGAAACACCATATATTTT.

The rearrangement uses TRBV7-2 and TRBJ1-3; no clear D gene. CDR1 SGHTA and CDR2 FQGNSA come from the germline V gene. The CDR3 loop spans 16 amino acids. V was shortened by 2 bases and J by 0 bases, with 11 bases between the two germline ends. CDR3 region: CASSLSPANSGNTIYF. The CDR3, as DNA: TGTGCCAGCAGCTTAAGCCCGGCCAACTCTGGAAACACCATATATTTT.

This clonotype was counted many times. This chain links TRBV5-1 with TRBJ1-2, with a tentative D call TRBD1 (5 bases). V was trimmed by 4 bases and J by 5 bases, leaving 15 bases between them. The CDR3 has 14 amino acids. Looked up from germline, CDR1 is SGHRS and CDR2 is YFSETQ. This CDR3 reads CASSDRPYGYGYTF. CDR3 nucleotide sequence: TGCGCCAGCAGCGACAGACCCTATGGGTATGGCTACACCTTC.

CDR3 region: CARGPGLYNEQFF. Written as DNA, the CDR3 is TGTGCCAGGGGCCCGGGGCTCTACAATGAGCAGTTCTTC. The gene calls are TRBV5-8 and TRBJ2-1, with D perhaps matching TRBD1 or TRBD2 (5 bases each). The ends were cut back, 8 bases at V and 3 bases at J, with 12 bases in the middle. Germline-derived CDR1 and CDR2 are SGHTS and YDEGEE. This CDR3 is 13 amino acids long.

This clonotype was counted ten times or more. V and J are TRBV25-1 and TRBJ2-1, with D maybe TRBD2 (6 bases). V was shortened by 3 bases and J by 7 bases, with 16 bases between the two germline ends. There are 15 residues in the CDR3. Looked up from germline, CDR1 is MGHDK and CDR2 is SYGVNS. CDR3: CASSESGPRVNEQFF. The CDR3 nucleotides read TGTGCCAGCAGTGAGAGCGGGCCGCGGGTGAATGAGCAGTTCTTC.

This clonotype showed up just a few times. The chain carries TRBV30 and TRBJ2-2; D is unclear. The CDR3 runs 13 residues. Trimming shortened V by 4 bases and J by 6 bases, and 12 bases separated the two germline ends. CDR1 is GTSNPN, CDR2 SVGIG, per germline (reference sequence). CDR3 DNA: TGTGCCTGGACCCCCCTGGCGTCCGGGGAGCTGTTTTTT. As protein: CAWTPLASGELFF.

The CDR3 DNA follows: TGTGCCAGCAGTTACGGCGAGAACTACAATGAGCAGTTCTTC. Translation: CASSYGENYNEQFF. This chain uses TRBV6-5 with TRBJ2-1; D unclear. The germline CDR1 and CDR2 sequences are MNHEY and SVGAGI. V was clipped by 2 bases and J by 3 bases, with 8 bases between them. This CDR3 comprises 14 residues.